This TCR beta chain was identified in a study of T-cell reconstitution after alpha-beta-depleted transplantation in children. The CDR3 spans 15 residues. V gave up 0 bases and J gave up 5 bases, with 10 bases separating them. CDR1 and CDR2 (germline): MGHRA, YSYEKL. Unique molecular identifiers were incorporated when the TCRbeta library was constructed. TCRdb used MiXCR to reprocess the PCR reads, holding one entry per CDR3 protein. The sample holds around 380,000 distinct CDR3 sequences, 11% seen once. The genes are TRBV4-1 and TRBJ1-4; D might be TRBD1 (5 bases). The input for sequencing was PBMCs from the stem cell graft donor, taken from the stem cell graft. This clonotype was sampled from a human donor who donated a stem cell graft to a child with acute myeloid leukemia. CDR3 region: CASSQEQRGNEKLFF. As DNA, the CDR3 is TGCGCCAGCAGCCAAGAACAACGGGGGAATGAAAAACTGTTTTTT.